The 27 T cell receptor beta chains below were found in one sample sequenced in a study of T cell repertoires in cytomegalovirus infection. These receptors have no identified antigens. TCRdb ran MiXCR on the reads and lists one entry per CDR3 protein. The sample gives approximately 730,000 distinct CDR3 sequences, almost 30% of which show up once; around 12% is in the top ten. The sample here was cultured CD8+ T cells from PBMCs, taken from culture after CMV antigen stimulation. All receptors derive from a human donor in good health (CMV status not recorded). Some clones in this sample may be carry-over from other donors' samples.

This clonotype was seen only a few times. V is TRBV6-1 and J is TRBJ2-1; the D is unclear. The CDR3 is 13 amino acids. V shed 3 bases and J shed 4 bases, with 7 bases lying between them. The germline V gene has CDR1 MNHNS and CDR2 SASEGT. The CDR3 DNA is TGTGCCAGCAGTGATGGGCAGTACAATGAGCAGTTCTTC. Its protein product is CASSDGQYNEQFF.

This clonotype has only a few counts. The CDR3 nucleotides are TGTGCCAGCGGTCCGACAGGGATCGAGCAGTACGTC. Protein sequence: CASGPTGIEQYV. V gene TRBV12-3 or TRBV12-4 combines with J gene TRBJ2-7; 7 bases are shared with TRBD1. CDR3 length: 12 residues. The V gene end was trimmed by 8 bases and the J gene end by 6 bases; junction bases not matched to a gene: 7.

The rearrangement links TRBV29-1 to TRBJ2-3; no clear D. This CDR3 has 16 amino acids. Germline V gives CDR1 SQVTM, CDR2 ANQGSEA. V was clipped by 0 bases and J by 6 bases, with 19 bases between them. The CDR3 DNA is TGCAGCGTTGAAGATCGTGCTCTTATGTCGATTGATACGCAGTATTTT. Translation gives CSVEDRALMSIDTQYF.

This clonotype was seen only a few times. The V gene is TRBV7-9, the J gene TRBJ1-4, with 10 bases that match TRBD1. The V gene's germline CDR1 is SEHNR and CDR2 FQNEAQ (reference sequence). This CDR3 contains 19 residues. V dropped 5 bases and J dropped 0; count of bases not matched to a gene: 12. This CDR3 is CASSQAPGQGFATNEKLFF. DNA of the CDR3: TGTGCCAGCAGCCAAGCCCCGGGACAGGGGTTTGCAACTAATGAAAAACTGTTTTTT.

In nucleotides, the CDR3 is TGTGCCAGCAGCTCCGTTAGGGGTACTGGCTACACCTTC. Translated: CASSSVRGTGYTF. The chain uses TRBV13 and TRBJ1-2; TRBD1 is a possible D gene (5 bases). The CDR3 extends over 13 amino acids. The V and J ends lost 4 bases and 7 bases respectively, with 13 bases between them. The germline CDR1 and CDR2 sequences are PRHDT and FYEKMQ (reference sequence).

The chain recombines TRBV29-1 with TRBJ2-2, with D hard to call. The V end lost 4 bases, the J end lost 5 bases, and 5 bases lay between the germline ends. The CDR3 loop spans 11 amino acids. CDR1 SQVTM and CDR2 ANQGSEA come from the germline V gene. This CDR3 reads CSVVETGELFF. The CDR3 nucleotides read TGCAGCGTTGTCGAAACCGGGGAGCTGTTTTTT.

V is TRBV20-1 and J is TRBJ1-2; the D gene is possibly TRBD1 (5 bases). Germline V gene data show CDR1 as DFQATT and CDR2 as SNEGSKA (reference sequence). Trimming took 6 bases from V and 2 from J, leaving 10 bases between them. The CDR3 loop spans 12 amino acids. The CDR3 region has the DNA TGCAGTGCCCTGCGGGACAACTATGGCTACACCTTC. As protein: CSALRDNYGYTF.

This clonotype was seen ten or more times. V usage is TRBV7-2 and J usage is TRBJ1-5; D uncertain. This CDR3 has 15 residues. CDR1 is SGHTA and CDR2 is FQGNSA in the germline V gene. Trimming cost V 0 bases and J 5 bases, with 11 bases left between them. CDR3 loop: CASSLARGIHQPQHF. The CDR3 DNA reads TGTGCCAGCAGCTTAGCGCGAGGGATCCATCAGCCCCAGCATTTT. Full variable domain (missing parts from reference TRBV7-2 and TRBJ1-5): GAGVSQSPSNKVTEKGKDVELRCDPISGHTALYWYRQSLGQGLEFLIYFQGNSAPDKSGLPSDRFSAERTGGSVSTLTIQRTQQEDSAVYLCASSLARGIHQPQHFGDGTRLSIL.

J is TRBJ1-4 and V is TRBV7-6; D not resolved. Germline V gives CDR1 SGHVS, CDR2 FNYEAQ. The V and J ends lost 2 bases and 4 bases respectively, with 8 bases between them. This CDR3 comprises 14 residues. The CDR3 DNA reads as TGTGCCAGCAGCTTAATGGGCTTTAATGAAAAACTGTTTTTT. It codes for CASSLMGFNEKLFF.

This clonotype was recorded many times. J is TRBJ2-3 and V is TRBV7-6; D call uncertain. CDR1 SGHVS and CDR2 FNYEAQ come from the germline V gene. The CDR3 has 16 amino acids. Deletions cut 6 bases from V and 2 bases from J, with 18 bases between. CDR3 sequence: CASRPVQTGPTDTQYF. The CDR3 DNA reads as TGTGCCAGCAGACCTGTACAAACTGGACCCACAGATACGCAGTATTTT. Full variable domain (remainder filled in from reference TRBV7-6 and TRBJ2-3): GAGVSQSPRYKVTKRGQDVALRCDPISGHVSLYWYRQALGQGPEFLTYFNYEAQQDKSGLPNDRFSAERPEGSISTLTIQRTEQRDSAMYRCASRPVQTGPTDTQYFGPGTRLTVL.

The rearrangement links TRBV2 to TRBJ2-7; a weak D match, TRBD1 (7 bases). In germline, CDR1 is SNHLY, CDR2 FYNNEI. The CDR3 is 12 amino acids. V gave up 8 bases and J gave up 5 bases, with 13 bases separating them. The CDR3 protein is CASQGGSDEQYF. The CDR3 DNA is TGTGCCAGCCAGGGGGGTAGCGACGAGCAGTACTTC.

This clonotype was recorded only once. At one of its ends the junction is not consistent with the germline gene, which may arise from a read error. Written as DNA, the CDR3 is TGTGTCAGCAGGCCCCCAGGTCTCGGGTATGAGCAGTTCTTC. This sequence encodes CVSRPPGLGYEQFF. This rearrangement joins TRBV12-3 or TRBV12-4 to TRBJ2-1, with D unresolved. This CDR3 is 14 amino acids long.

The V gene is TRBV7-3, the J gene TRBJ2-5; a weak D match, TRBD2 (6 bases). Germline CDR1 reads SGHTA; CDR2 reads FQGTGA. V gave up 2 bases and J gave up 5 bases, with 9 bases separating them. This CDR3 is built from 13 residues. The CDR3 loop reads CASSLFLAETQYF. CDR3 sequence (DNA): TGTGCCAGCAGCTTATTCCTAGCGGAGACCCAGTACTTC.

The chain has TRBV5-5 and TRBJ2-7; no definite D call. Germline loops: CDR1 SGHKS, CDR2 YYEKEE (reference sequence). Trimming removed 4 bases at V and 5 bases at J, with 13 bases between. This CDR3 is 13 amino acids long. The CDR3: CASSAGLLHEQYF. The DNA for the CDR3 is TGTGCCAGCAGCGCCGGATTATTACACGAGCAGTACTTC.

This clonotype was seen many times. This rearrangement joins TRBV12-3 or TRBV12-4 to TRBJ1-2, with TRBD1 matching over 7 bases. CDR3 length: 17 amino acids. The ends lost 6 bases at V and 3 bases at J; junction bases unmatched: 16. CDR3 residues: CASSPYGQATGDYGYTF. The DNA for the CDR3 is TGTGCCAGCAGCCCCTACGGACAGGCCACTGGGGACTATGGCTACACCTTC.

A single count supports this clonotype. The junction differs from germline at one of its ends, possibly a read error. V is TRBV6-1 and J is TRBJ2-3; TRBD1 agrees at 7 bases. The CDR3 covers 17 residues. Germline CDR1 and CDR2: MNHNS and SASEGT. CDR3 loop: CASSYPQPGGRGDTLYF. CDR3 nucleotides: TGTGCCAGCAGTTACCCCCAACCAGGGGGACGTGGAGATACGCTGTATTTT.

The V call is TRBV6-1, the J call TRBJ2-1, with TRBD2 matching over 8 bases. The CDR3 loop spans 16 amino acids. V was clipped by 1 base and J by 10 bases; unmatched bases: 12. Germline loops: CDR1 MNHNS, CDR2 SASEGT. The DNA for the CDR3 is TGTGCCAGCAGTGAAGTAATGGTAGCGGGGCGCCTGGAGCAGTTCTTC. Residues: CASSEVMVAGRLEQFF.

This clonotype was counted ten times or more. The V and J genes are TRBV7-2 and TRBJ2-7; D tentatively reads TRBD1 or TRBD2 (5 bases each). Germline values: CDR1 SGHTA, CDR2 FQGNSA. The CDR3 sequence is 16 residues long. Trimming took 1 base from V and 0 from J, leaving 13 bases between them. CDR3 bases: TGTGCCAGCAGCTTAGGGCTATACGGGGCCTCCTACGAGCAGTACGTC. It is translated as CASSLGLYGASYEQYV.

The genes are TRBV6-2 or TRBV6-3 and TRBJ2-1; 7 bases agree with TRBD2. The V gene end was trimmed by 2 bases and the J gene end by 2 bases; junction bases not matched to a gene: 3. Germline V gene data show CDR1 as MNHEY and CDR2 as SVGEGT. This CDR3 has 15 residues. CDR3 sequence (DNA): TGTGCCAGCAGTTACCGGACTAGAGCCTACAATGAGCAGTTCTTC. Amino acid sequence: CASSYRTRAYNEQFF.

The rearrangement uses TRBV2 and TRBJ2-1; 10 nucleotides align to TRBD2. V shed 6 bases, J shed 3 bases, and the junction held 5 bases outside the gene matches. The V gene's germline CDR1 is SNHLY and CDR2 FYNNEI. The CDR3 extends over 15 amino acids. The CDR3 is CASRGLAGDYNEQFF. DNA of the CDR3: TGTGCCAGCAGGGGCCTAGCGGGGGACTACAATGAGCAGTTCTTC.

Ten or more counts support this clonotype. CDR3 loop: CASAGTANTGELFF. The CDR3 coding sequence is TGTGCCAGTGCCGGGACAGCGAACACCGGGGAGCTGTTTTTT. This chain links TRBV7-9 with TRBJ2-2; TRBD1 matches 7 bases. J gave up 0 bases and V 9 bases, and 4 bases lay outside the gene matches. This CDR3 has 14 residues. The germline V gene encodes CDR1 SEHNR and CDR2 FQNEAQ (reference sequence).

A few counts support this clonotype. This chain joins TRBV7-9 and TRBJ2-3; 7 bases map to TRBD2. Germline CDR1 is SEHNR and CDR2 is FQNEAQ (reference sequence). This CDR3 is built from 15 residues. The trim removed 4 bases at V and 6 bases at J, leaving 10 bases unmatched. Here the CDR3 reads CASSSPREVWDTQYF. CDR3 sequence (DNA): TGTGCCAGCAGCTCTCCCCGGGAGGTGTGGGATACGCAGTATTTT.

The genes are TRBV19 and TRBJ1-5; maybe TRBD2 (7 bases). The assigned J gene may be wrong: the sequence end matches TRBJ2-3 better. The CDR3 extends over 17 amino acids. The V gene's germline CDR1 is LNHDA and CDR2 SQIVND (reference sequence). Here the CDR3 DNA reads TGTGCCAGTAGCCCCGGACAGCGGGAAATTAGCAATCAGCCCCAGTATTTT. Protein: CASSPGQREISNQPQYF.

The J gene is TRBJ2-7, the V gene TRBV6-2 or TRBV6-3; tentative D call: TRBD1 (5 bases). The CDR3 sequence is 17 residues long. In germline, CDR1 is MNHEY, CDR2 SVGEGT. Deletions cut 0 bases from V and 0 bases from J, with 15 bases between. The CDR3 is CASSYSTDKAISYEQYV. CDR3 in DNA: TGTGCCAGCAGTTACTCCACGGACAAGGCTATCTCCTACGAGCAGTACGTC.

J is TRBJ1-1 and V is TRBV7-9, with D possibly TRBD1 on 6 matching bases. The germline CDR1 and CDR2 sequences are SEHNR and FQNEAQ (reference sequence). The CDR3 sequence is 14 residues long. V lost 4 bases, J lost 5 bases, and 14 bases lay in between. As DNA, the CDR3 is TGTGCCAGCAGCTGGGGAGGGGGACGGACTGAAGCTTTCTTT. Translation gives CASSWGGGRTEAFF. The variable domain in full, with the rest retrieved from reference TRBV7-9 and TRBJ1-1, is DTGVSQNPRHKITKRGQNVTFRCDPISEHNRLYWYRQTLGQGPEFLTYFQNEAQLEKSRLLSDRFSAERPKGSFSTLEIQRTEQGDSAMYLCASSWGGGRTEAFFGQGTRLTVV.

V is TRBV5-3 and J is TRBJ2-2; no reliable D call. TRBV5-3 is given ORF status, its function remaining uncertain. The CDR3 runs to 11 residues. V lost 3 bases and J 8 bases, leaving 5 bases between the germline ends. CDR3 protein: CARSSHGELFF. In nucleotides, the CDR3 is TGTGCCAGAAGCTCCCATGGGGAGCTGTTTTTT.

The CDR3 DNA follows: TGTGCCAGCCCGGGACTAGTGGGACAAGAGACCCAGTACTTC. Residues: CASPGLVGQETQYF. The chain is built from TRBV6-6 and TRBJ2-5; 8 nucleotides line up with TRBD2. V shed 8 bases, J shed 2 bases, and the junction held 7 bases outside the gene matches. Germline CDR1 MNHNY, CDR2 SVGAGI (reference sequence). The CDR3 extends over 14 amino acids.